Below, one T cell receptor (beta chain) is given with its context. The antigen is not known. DNA loading was fixed at about 380 ng for all bulk PBMC samples. The table came from immunoSEQ multiplex PCR; TCRdb's copy has only in-frame clones and leaves some out. The sample consists of more than 13,000 clones, around 90% of them appearing once. Time point noted: week 3, after first cycle of checkpoint inhibitor. Blood was drawn before treatment and at week 3 after checkpoint blockade. The CDR3 extends over 14 amino acids. Germline V lookup: CDR1 SNHLY, CDR2 FYNNEI. Between the trimmed V and J ends, which lost 5 bases and 0 bases, there was a span of 11 bases. The data were taken from a study of blood T cell dynamics during melanoma immunotherapy. On the study more broadly: Metastatic melanoma patients received first-line pembrolizumab or nivolumab plus ipilimumab. Study-wide findings and caveats: The study could not tell melanoma-specific clones from general immune activation.

The rearrangement uses TRBV2 and TRBJ2-7; D gene ambiguous. The sample consisted of blood, taken from a patient treated with checkpoint blockade. The receptor comes from a human donor with melanoma. The DNA for the CDR3 is TGTGCCAGCAGTTGGGGTACCTACTCCTACGAGCAGTACTTC. It is translated as CASSWGTYSYEQYF.